The rows below give T cell receptor beta chains drawn from one sample of a study of cytomegalovirus exposure and HLA in healthy donors. The method was immunoSEQ multiplex PCR; TCRdb's version includes in-frame clones alone and lacks a portion of them. The repertoire holds over 85,000 clones, roughly 79% seen once, with approximately 3.6% in the top ten. Sequenced input: PBMCs. The receptors stem from a woman aged 40-49 years in good health and CMV-seronegative. CDR3s include the opening cysteine and the closing phenylalanine or tryptophan. A D gene is named only where the DNA matches it firmly. Some rows have no size entry. The others give once, few or many, or a class for an expanded clone.

>TRBJ1-4|TRBV30|TRBD1|NA
TGTGCCTGGATGGGACAGGGGGCCAGGAATGAAAAACTGTTTTTT
CAWMGQGARNEKLFF
>TRBJ1-2|TRBV14|TRBD1|NA
TGTGCCAGCAGCCAGAGACAGGGGTTGTTCGATGGTGGCTACACCTTC
CASSQRQGLFDGGYTF
>TRBJ1-2|TRBV2|NA|NA
TGTGCCAGCAGTGGTGAGGGCTATGGCTACACCTTC
CASSGEGYGYTF
>TRBJ2-2|TRBV5-4|TRBD1|NA
TGTGCCAGCAGCCTCGACAGGGTTGACACCGGGGAGCTGTTTTTT
CASSLDRVDTGELFF
>TRBJ1-5|TRBV4-1|TRBD1|NA
TGCGCCAGCAGCCAACGGACAGGGGACAATCAGCCCCAGCATTTT
CASSQRTGDNQPQHF
>TRBJ1-1|TRBV5-1|NA|NA
TGCGCCAGCAGCTTGTTCGCCAAGGAGCAAGCTTTCTTT
CASSLFAKEQAFF
>TRBJ2-5|TRBV6-1|TRBD2|NA
TGTGCCAGCAGTGAAGCTGGTAGCGGGGGGGCGCGGGAGACCCAGTACTTC
CASSEAGSGGARETQYF
>TRBJ1-1|TRBV29-1|NA|NA
TGCAGCGTACTACAGGGCTCCGCTGAAGCTTTCTTT
CSVLQGSAEAFF
>TRBJ2-2|TRBV9|NA|few
TGTGCCAGCAGCGGCGAAACGAACACCGGGGAGCTGTTTTTT
CASSGETNTGELFF
>TRBJ1-5|TRBV7-6|TRBD1|NA
TGTGCCAGCAGCCCAGGGGGACTCAATCAGCCCCAGCATTTT
CASSPGGLNQPQHF
>TRBJ1-1|TRBV2|NA|NA
TGTGCCAGCAGCGGGAGGCGTGAAGCTTTCTTT
CASSGRREAFF
>TRBJ1-5|TRBV7-2|TRBD1|NA
TGTGCCAGCAGCTCGGGACAGGGCAGCAATCAGCCCCAGCATTTT
CASSSGQGSNQPQHF
>TRBJ1-4|TRBV19|NA|NA
TGTGCCAGTAGTATAGCGCGCGAACCGAATGAAAAACTGTTTTTT
CASSIAREPNEKLFF
>TRBJ2-2|TRBV2|TRBD2|NA
TGTGCCAGCAGTGAAGCGCTTCGGGGGGCCGGGGAGCTGTTTTTT
CASSEALRGAGELFF
>TRBJ1-3|TRBV18|NA|NA
TGTGCCAGCTCACCACCGAACAGGCCGGTAGATGGAAACACCATATATTTT
CASSPPNRPVDGNTIYF
>TRBJ2-6|TRBV27|TRBD1|NA
TGTGCCAGCAGTCTAAGGACAGGGGGGTTTGGGGCCAACGTCCTGACTTTC
CASSLRTGGFGANVLTF